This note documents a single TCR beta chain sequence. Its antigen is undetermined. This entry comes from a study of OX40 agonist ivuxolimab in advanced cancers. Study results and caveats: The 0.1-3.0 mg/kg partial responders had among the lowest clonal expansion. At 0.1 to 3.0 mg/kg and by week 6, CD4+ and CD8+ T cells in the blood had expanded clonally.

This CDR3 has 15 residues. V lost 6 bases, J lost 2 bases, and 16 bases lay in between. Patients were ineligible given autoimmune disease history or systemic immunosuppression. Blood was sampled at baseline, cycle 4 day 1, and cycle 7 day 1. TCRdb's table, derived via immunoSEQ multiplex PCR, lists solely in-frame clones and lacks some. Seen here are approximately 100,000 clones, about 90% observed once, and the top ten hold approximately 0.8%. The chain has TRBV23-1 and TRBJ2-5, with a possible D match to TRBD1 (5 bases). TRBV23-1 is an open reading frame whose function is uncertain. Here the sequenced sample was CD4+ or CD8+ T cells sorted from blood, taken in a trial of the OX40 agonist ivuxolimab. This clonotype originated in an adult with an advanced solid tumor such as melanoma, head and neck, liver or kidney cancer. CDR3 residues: CASRTIVGPQETQYF. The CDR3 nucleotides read TGCGCCAGCAGGACCATAGTGGGGCCACAAGAGACCCAGTACTTC.